Presented here are 17 T cell receptor beta chains from one specimen sequenced in a study of T cell clusters in autoimmune cytopenias. TRB amplification used around 260 ng of peripheral blood genomic DNA. Multiplex touch-down PCR amplified TRB using TRB-A and TRB-B pools in one tube. TCRdb reprocessed the multiplex PCR reads; each CDR3 protein has one entry and no DNA is given. In total, the table holds several thousand distinct CDR3 sequences. The sample taken for sequencing was peripheral blood. The source is a human donor with an autoimmune cytopenia or autoimmune hepatitis (not recorded which).

This chain uses TRBV6-5 with TRBJ1-1. Germline-derived CDR1 and CDR2 are MNHEY and SVGAGI. The CDR3 sequence is 13 residues long. The CDR3 is CASSEAGVTEAFF.

In terms of frequency, this clonotype is medium-sized. The rearrangement links TRBV6-5 to TRBJ2-7; TCRdb proposes TRBD1, but this gene call is untestable without DNA. Germline V gene lookup returns CDR1 MNHEY and CDR2 SVGAGI. This CDR3 region has 15 residues. This CDR3 reads CASTPTGLTTYEQYF.

V gene TRBV19 combines with J gene TRBJ1-1; TCRdb calls TRBD1, which cannot be checked without DNA. The CDR3 sequence is 13 residues long. Per germline, CDR1 LNHDA and CDR2 SQIVND (reference sequence). The CDR3 loop reads CASRPTGFTEAFF.

The chain employs TRBV6-5 and TRBJ2-7. CDR1 is MNHEY, CDR2 SVGAGI, per germline. The CDR3 covers 14 residues. The CDR3 loop reads CASDPRTGPYEQYF.

J is TRBJ2-7 and V is TRBV20-1; the D call of TRBD1 rests on TCRdb alone, since no DNA is present to check it. The CDR3 extends over 14 amino acids. Germline CDR1 and CDR2: DFQATT and SNEGSKA (reference sequence). The CDR3: CSARRRDWDYEQYF.

The chain links TRBV12-3 or TRBV12-4 to TRBJ2-5; TCRdb gives TRBD2 as the D gene, but with no DNA this cannot be confirmed. There are 13 residues in the CDR3. Here the CDR3 reads CASREVGGETQYF.

This sequence joins TRBV7-6 and TRBJ1-2; without DNA, the TCRdb call of TRBD1 cannot be checked. The V gene's germline CDR1 is SGHVS and CDR2 FNYEAQ. The length of the CDR3 is 15 residues. The CDR3 sequence is CASRSPHSGDYGYTF.

The rearrangement uses TRBV5-4 and TRBJ2-7. This CDR3 comprises 14 residues. Per the germline V gene, CDR1 is SGHNT and CDR2 is YYREEE (reference sequence). CDR3 residues: CASSFVGEFYEQYF.

The chain combines TRBV20-1 with TRBJ2-7; TCRdb picks TRBD2, but there is no DNA to check that call. Germline-derived CDR1 and CDR2 are DFQATT and SNEGSKA (reference sequence). The CDR3 length is 13 residues. CDR3 sequence reads: CSGILAGVYEQYF.

The V and J genes are TRBV27 and TRBJ2-5; with no DNA, the TCRdb D assignment of TRBD2 cannot be verified. The CDR3 length is 15 residues. Per the germline V gene, CDR1 is MNHEY and CDR2 is SMNVEV (reference sequence). CDR3: CASSLIAGGQETQYF.

The chain uses TRBV10-1 and TRBJ1-1. Per germline, CDR1 WNHNN and CDR2 SYGVQD (reference sequence). CDR3 length: 15 residues. Here the CDR3 reads CASKEWRPGNTEAFF.

This clonotype is labeled medium-sized based on frequency. This chain links TRBV19 with TRBJ1-6; the D call of TRBD1 rests on TCRdb alone, since no DNA is present to check it. Germline V CDR1 and CDR2: LNHDA, SQIVND (reference sequence). The length of the CDR3 is 14 residues. The CDR3 is CASSFGTHNSPLHF.

The V gene is TRBV12-3 or TRBV12-4, the J gene TRBJ2-7; with no DNA, the TCRdb D assignment of TRBD2 cannot be verified. This CDR3 is 19 amino acids long. CDR3 protein: CASRPSTGTSGSLYYEQYF.

In terms of frequency, this clonotype is medium-sized. The gene calls are TRBV30 and TRBJ2-5. Germline CDR1 GTSNPN, CDR2 SVGIG (reference sequence). The CDR3 runs to 11 residues. This CDR3 is CAWILRETQYF.

V usage is TRBV10-3 and J usage is TRBJ2-6; lacking DNA, the TRBD1 call made by TCRdb goes unchecked. The V gene's germline CDR1 is ENHRY and CDR2 SYGVKD. The CDR3 is made up of 15 amino acids. The CDR3 spells CAISENRAGANVLTF.

The chain carries TRBV18 and TRBJ2-7; checking the TCRdb D call of TRBD1 is not possible without DNA. This CDR3 spans 14 amino acids. CDR1 is KGHSH, CDR2 LQKENI, per germline. CDR3 amino acids: CASSPPYRDGEQYF. The full variable domain, completed using reference TRBV18 and TRBJ2-7, is NAGVMQNPRHLVRRRGQEARLRCSPMKGHSHVYWYRQLPEEGLKFMVYLQKENIIDESGMPKERFSAEFPKEGPSILRIQQVVRGDSAAYFCASSPPYRDGEQYFGPGTRLTVT.

This clonotype is labeled medium-sized based on frequency. The rearrangement joins TRBV6-5 to TRBJ2-1; TCRdb reports TRBD2, a call that lacks DNA to check it against. CDR3 length: 16 residues. Per the germline V gene, CDR1 is MNHEY and CDR2 is SVGAGI. The CDR3 loop reads CASSYAGRGSYNEQFF.